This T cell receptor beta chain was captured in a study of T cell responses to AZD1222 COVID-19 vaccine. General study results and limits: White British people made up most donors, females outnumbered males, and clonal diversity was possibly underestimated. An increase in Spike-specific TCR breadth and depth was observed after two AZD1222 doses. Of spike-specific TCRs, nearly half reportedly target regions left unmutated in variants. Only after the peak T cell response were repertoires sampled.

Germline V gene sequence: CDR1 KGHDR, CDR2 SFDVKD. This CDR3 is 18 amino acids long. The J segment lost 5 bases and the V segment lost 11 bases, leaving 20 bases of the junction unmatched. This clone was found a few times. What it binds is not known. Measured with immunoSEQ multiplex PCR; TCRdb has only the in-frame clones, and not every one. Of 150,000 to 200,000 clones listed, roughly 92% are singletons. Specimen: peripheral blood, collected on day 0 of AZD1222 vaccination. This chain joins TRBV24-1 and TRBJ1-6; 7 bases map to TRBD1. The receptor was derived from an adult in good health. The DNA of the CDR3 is TGTGCCATAAACAGGGGACTAAGTCCCGCTGAAGATAATTCACCCCTCCACTTT. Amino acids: CAINRGLSPAEDNSPLHF.